Following are 2 T cell receptor beta chains from one sample sequenced in a study of T cell changes during pregnancy in multiple sclerosis. Repertoires were generated with immunoSEQ multiplex PCR, while TCRdb's copy carries only in-frame clones and drops some. The repertoire holds approximately 65,000 clones, with 96% as singletons. The sample was CD8+ T cells from peripheral blood mononuclear cells, taken after pregnancy. Receptors originate from a female donor with multiple sclerosis, enrolled in a pregnancy study.

The rearrangement joins TRBV28 to TRBJ2-7; 7 positions agree with TRBD2. V was pared by 8 bases and J by 7 bases, with 20 bases of the junction left unmatched. The germline V gene has CDR1 MDHEN and CDR2 SYDVKM. The CDR3 contains 16 residues. This CDR3 is CASRPEAGDFSGEQYF. In DNA, the CDR3 is TGTGCCAGCCGCCCCGAGGCGGGAGACTTCTCGGGGGAGCAGTACTTC.

The V call is TRBV19, the J call TRBJ1-1, with 8 positions matching TRBD1. The CDR3 loop spans 14 amino acids. Looked up from germline, CDR1 is LNHDA and CDR2 is SQIVND (reference sequence). The J segment lost 3 bases and the V segment lost 4 bases, leaving 4 bases of the junction unmatched. CDR3 bases: TGTGCCAGTAGTAACCCAGGGGGCCACACTGAAGCTTTCTTT. Residues: CASSNPGGHTEAFF.